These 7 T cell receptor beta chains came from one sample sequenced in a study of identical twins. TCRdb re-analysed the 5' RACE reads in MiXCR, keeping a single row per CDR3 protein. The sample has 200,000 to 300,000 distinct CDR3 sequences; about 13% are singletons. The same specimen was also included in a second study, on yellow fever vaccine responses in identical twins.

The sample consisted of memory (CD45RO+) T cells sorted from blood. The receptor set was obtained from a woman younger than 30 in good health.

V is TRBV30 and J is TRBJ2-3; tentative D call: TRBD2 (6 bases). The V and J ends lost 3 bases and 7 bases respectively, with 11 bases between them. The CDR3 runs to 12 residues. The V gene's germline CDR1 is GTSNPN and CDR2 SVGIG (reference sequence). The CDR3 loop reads CAWRLTSHTQYF. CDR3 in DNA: TGTGCCTGGAGGCTGACTAGTCATACGCAGTATTTT.

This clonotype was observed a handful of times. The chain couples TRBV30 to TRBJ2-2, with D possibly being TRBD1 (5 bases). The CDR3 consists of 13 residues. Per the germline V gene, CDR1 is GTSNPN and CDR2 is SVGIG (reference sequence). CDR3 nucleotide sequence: TGTGCTTGGGCAGGGTCAGGAACCGGGGAGCTGTTTTTT. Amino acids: CAWAGSGTGELFF.

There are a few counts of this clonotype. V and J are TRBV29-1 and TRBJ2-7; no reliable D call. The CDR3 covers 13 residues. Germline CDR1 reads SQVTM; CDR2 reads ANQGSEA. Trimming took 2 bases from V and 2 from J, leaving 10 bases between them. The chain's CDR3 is CSVEIAVTYEQYF. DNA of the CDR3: TGCAGCGTTGAAATTGCGGTAACCTACGAGCAGTACTTC.

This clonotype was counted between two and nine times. CDR3 coding DNA: TGTGCCAGCAGCGTCATAGCGGGAGGGCAAGAGACCCAGTACTTC. Translating it yields CASSVIAGGQETQYF. The J gene is TRBJ2-5, the V gene TRBV7-2; 11 bases match TRBD2. In germline, CDR1 is SGHTA, CDR2 FQGNSA. The CDR3 runs to 15 residues. J lost 2 bases, V lost 5 bases, and 4 bases had no gene match. The entire variable domain, with the rest obtained from reference TRBV7-2 and TRBJ2-5, is as follows: GAGVSQSPSNKVTEKGKDVELRCDPISGHTALYWYRQSLGQGLEFLIYFQGNSAPDKSGLPSDRFSAERTGGSVSTLTIQRTQQEDSAVYLCASSVIAGGQETQYFGPGTRLLVL.

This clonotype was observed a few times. The DNA for the CDR3 is TGCGCCAGCAGCGCCACTAGCGCCACCGGGGAGCTGTTTTTT. Its protein product is CASSATSATGELFF. The chain carries TRBV5-1 and TRBJ2-2; TRBD2 matches 7 bases. J was trimmed by 4 bases and V by 4 bases; bases with no gene match: 4. The CDR3 runs 14 residues. From germline, CDR1 is SGHRS and CDR2 YFSETQ.

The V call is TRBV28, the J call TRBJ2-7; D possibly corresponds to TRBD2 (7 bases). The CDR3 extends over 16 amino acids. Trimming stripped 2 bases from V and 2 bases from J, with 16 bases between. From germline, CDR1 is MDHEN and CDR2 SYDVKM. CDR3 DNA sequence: TGTGCCAGCAGTTTAACGGGGGGCGGAAGGACCTACGAGCAGTACTTC. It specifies CASSLTGGGRTYEQYF.

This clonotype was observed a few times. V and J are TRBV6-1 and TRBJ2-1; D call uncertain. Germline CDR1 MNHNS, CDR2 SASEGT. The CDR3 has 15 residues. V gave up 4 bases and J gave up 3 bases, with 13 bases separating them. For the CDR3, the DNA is TGTGCCAGCAGTGTTAGTTGGGAATTCTACAATGAGCAGTTCTTC. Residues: CASSVSWEFYNEQFF.